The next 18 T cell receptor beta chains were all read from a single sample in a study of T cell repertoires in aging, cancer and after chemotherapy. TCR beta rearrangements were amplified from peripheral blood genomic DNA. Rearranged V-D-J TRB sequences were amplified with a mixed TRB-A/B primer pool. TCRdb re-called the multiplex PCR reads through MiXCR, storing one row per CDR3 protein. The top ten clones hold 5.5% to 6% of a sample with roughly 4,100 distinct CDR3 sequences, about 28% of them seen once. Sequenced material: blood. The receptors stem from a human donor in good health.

CDR3 nucleotide sequence: TGTGCCAGCAGTGATAAACATTTGCGGGAGACCCAGTACTTC. Protein: CASSDKHLRETQYF. V is TRBV6-1 and J is TRBJ2-5; D remains unclear. Trimming took off 3 bases at V and 5 bases at J, with 13 bases between the two ends. The CDR3 is made up of 14 amino acids. From germline, CDR1 is MNHNS and CDR2 SASEGT.

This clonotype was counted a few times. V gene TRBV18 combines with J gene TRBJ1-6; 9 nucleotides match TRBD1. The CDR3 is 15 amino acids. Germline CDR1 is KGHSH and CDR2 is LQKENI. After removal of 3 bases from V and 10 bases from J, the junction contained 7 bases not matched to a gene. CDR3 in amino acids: CASSPGQGAQSPLHF. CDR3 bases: TGTGCCAGCTCACCGGGACAGGGTGCCCAATCACCCCTCCACTTT.

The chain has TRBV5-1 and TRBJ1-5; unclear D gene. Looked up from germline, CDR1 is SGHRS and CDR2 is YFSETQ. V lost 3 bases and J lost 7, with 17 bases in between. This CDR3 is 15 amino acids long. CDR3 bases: TGCGCCAGCAGCTATACCGGGTGGCCGGGACAGCCCCAGCATTTT. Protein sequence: CASSYTGWPGQPQHF.

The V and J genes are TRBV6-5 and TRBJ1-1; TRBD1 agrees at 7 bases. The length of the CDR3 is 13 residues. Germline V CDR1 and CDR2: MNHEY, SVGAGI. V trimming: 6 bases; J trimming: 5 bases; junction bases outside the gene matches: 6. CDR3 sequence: CASSAGGETEAFF. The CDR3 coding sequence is TGTGCCAGCAGCGCAGGGGGAGAAACTGAAGCTTTCTTT.

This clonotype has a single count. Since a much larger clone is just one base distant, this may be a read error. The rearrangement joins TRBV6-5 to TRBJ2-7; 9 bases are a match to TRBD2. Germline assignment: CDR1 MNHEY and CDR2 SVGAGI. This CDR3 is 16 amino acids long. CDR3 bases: TGTACCAGCAGTTACTCGTCCCCGCGGGGGGGCTACGAGCAGTACTTC. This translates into CTSSYSSPRGGYEQYF.

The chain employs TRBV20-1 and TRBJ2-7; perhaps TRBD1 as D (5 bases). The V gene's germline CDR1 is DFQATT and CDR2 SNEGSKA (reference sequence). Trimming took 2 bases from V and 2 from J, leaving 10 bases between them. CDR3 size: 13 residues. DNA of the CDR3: TGCAGTGCTAGACTTACAGGCGCCTACGAGCAGTACTTC. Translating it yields CSARLTGAYEQYF.

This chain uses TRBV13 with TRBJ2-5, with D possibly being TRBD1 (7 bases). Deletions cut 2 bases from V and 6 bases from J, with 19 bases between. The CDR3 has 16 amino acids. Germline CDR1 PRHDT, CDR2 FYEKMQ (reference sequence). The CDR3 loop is CASSLRRAAGGKTQYF. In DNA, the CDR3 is TGTGCCAGCAGCTTAAGGCGGGCTGCAGGGGGGAAGACCCAGTACTTC.

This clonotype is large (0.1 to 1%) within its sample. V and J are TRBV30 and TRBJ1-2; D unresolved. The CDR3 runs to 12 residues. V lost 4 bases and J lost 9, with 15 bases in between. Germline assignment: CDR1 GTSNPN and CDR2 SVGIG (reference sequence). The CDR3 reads CAWTYGQSSYTF. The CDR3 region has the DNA TGTGCCTGGACATACGGTCAGAGTAGCTACACCTTC.

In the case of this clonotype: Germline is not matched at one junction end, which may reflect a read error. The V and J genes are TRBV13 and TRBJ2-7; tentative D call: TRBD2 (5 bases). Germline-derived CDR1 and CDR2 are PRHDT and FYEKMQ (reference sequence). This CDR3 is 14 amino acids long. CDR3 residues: CASSQGTGSYEQYF. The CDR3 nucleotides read TGCGCCAGCAGCCAAGGTACGGGGTCCTACGAGCAGTACTTC.

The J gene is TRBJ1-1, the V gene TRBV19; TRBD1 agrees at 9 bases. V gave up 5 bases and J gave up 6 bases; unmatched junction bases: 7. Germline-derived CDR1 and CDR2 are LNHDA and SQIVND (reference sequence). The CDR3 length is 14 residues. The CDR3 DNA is TGTGCCAGTAGTCCTCACAGGGGGCGGCCTGAAGCTTTCTTT. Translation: CASSPHRGRPEAFF.

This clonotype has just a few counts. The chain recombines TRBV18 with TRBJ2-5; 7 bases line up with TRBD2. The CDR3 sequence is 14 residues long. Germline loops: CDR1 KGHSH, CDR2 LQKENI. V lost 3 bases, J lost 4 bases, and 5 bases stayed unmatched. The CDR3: CASSPKGGGETQYF. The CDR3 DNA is TGTGCCAGCTCACCGAAAGGCGGGGGAGAGACCCAGTACTTC.

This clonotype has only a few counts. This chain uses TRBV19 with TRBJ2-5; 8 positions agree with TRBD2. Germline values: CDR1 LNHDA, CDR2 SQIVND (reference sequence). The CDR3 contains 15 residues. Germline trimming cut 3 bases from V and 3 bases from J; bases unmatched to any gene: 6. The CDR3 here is CASSMVSGGKETQYF. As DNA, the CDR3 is TGTGCCAGTAGTATGGTGAGCGGGGGAAAAGAGACCCAGTACTTC. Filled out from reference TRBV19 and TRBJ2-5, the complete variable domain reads DGGITQSPKYLFRKEGQNVTLSCEQNLNHDAMYWYRQDPGQGLRLIYYSQIVNDFQKGDIAEGYSVSREKKESFPLTVTSAQKNPTAFYLCASSMVSGGKETQYFGPGTRLLVL.

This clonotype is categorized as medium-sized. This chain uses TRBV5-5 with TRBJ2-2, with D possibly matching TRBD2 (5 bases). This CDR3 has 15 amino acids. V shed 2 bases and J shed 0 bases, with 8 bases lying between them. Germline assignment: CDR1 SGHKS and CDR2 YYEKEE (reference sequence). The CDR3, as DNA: TGTGCCAGCAGCTTTGAGGGAGCGAACACCGGGGAGCTGTTTTTT. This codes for CASSFEGANTGELFF.

As DNA, the CDR3 is TGTGCCAGCAGTTACCGGAGTAGCGGGGGGGCCAGGGAGACCCAGTACTTC. As protein: CASSYRSSGGARETQYF. V and J are TRBV6-6 and TRBJ2-5, with 11 positions matching TRBD2. This CDR3 spans 17 amino acids. The V gene's germline CDR1 is MNHNY and CDR2 SVGAGI (reference sequence). With V trimmed by 2 bases and J by 5 bases, 10 bases remained unmatched.

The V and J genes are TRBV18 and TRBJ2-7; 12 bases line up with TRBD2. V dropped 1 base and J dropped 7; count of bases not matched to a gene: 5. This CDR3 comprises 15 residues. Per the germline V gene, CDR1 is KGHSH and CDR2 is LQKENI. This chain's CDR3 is CASSPRSSGGAEQYF. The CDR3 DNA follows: TGTGCCAGCTCACCACGGTCTAGCGGGGGGGCTGAGCAGTACTTC.

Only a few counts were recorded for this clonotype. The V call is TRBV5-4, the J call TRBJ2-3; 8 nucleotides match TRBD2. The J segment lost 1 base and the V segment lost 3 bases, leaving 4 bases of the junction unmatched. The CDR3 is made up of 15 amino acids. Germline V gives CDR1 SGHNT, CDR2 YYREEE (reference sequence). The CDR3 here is CASSSRGGGTDTQYF. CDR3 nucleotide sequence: TGTGCCAGCAGCTCCCGGGGGGGCGGCACAGATACGCAGTATTTT.

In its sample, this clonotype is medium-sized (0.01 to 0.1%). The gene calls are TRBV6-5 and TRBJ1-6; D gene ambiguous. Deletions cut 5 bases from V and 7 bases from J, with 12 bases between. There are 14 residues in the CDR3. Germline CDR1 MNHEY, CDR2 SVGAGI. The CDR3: CASSPGRQNSPLHF. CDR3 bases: TGTGCCAGCAGTCCCGGACGGCAAAATTCACCCCTCCACTTT.

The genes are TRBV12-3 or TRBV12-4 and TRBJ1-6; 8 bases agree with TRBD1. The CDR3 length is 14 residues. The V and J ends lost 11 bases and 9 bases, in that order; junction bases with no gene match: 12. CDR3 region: CARTDREIGSPLHF. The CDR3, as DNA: TGTGCCCGGACGGACAGGGAGATTGGTTCACCCCTCCACTTT.